Sequencing of this T cell receptor (beta chain) was carried out in a study of technical replicates of blood from several donors. TCRdb's copy holds only in-frame clones and misses some; the assay was immunoSEQ multiplex PCR. The data contain roughly 90,000 clones, about 94% of them singletons. The V and J ends lost 8 bases and 7 bases respectively, with 9 bases between them. The CDR3 extends over 10 amino acids. Germline V CDR1 and CDR2: MDHEN, SYDVKM. The sequence came from a human donor in good health. Sequencing used T cells isolated from PBMCs. The J gene is TRBJ2-7, the V gene TRBV28; weak D call: TRBD2 (5 bases). The CDR3 DNA sequence: TGTGCCAGCGGGTCGGGGGAGCAGTACTTC. This encodes CASGSGEQYF.